The 12 T cell receptor beta chains reported below all come from one sample, sequenced in a study of cytomegalovirus exposure and HLA in healthy donors. Primers included in the PCR were 60 Vbeta and 13 Jbeta primers. Libraries were prepared by immunoSEQ multiplex PCR; TCRdb keeps only in-frame clonotypes and omits some of them. The sample lists about 140,000 clones; approximately 80% were seen once. Sequenced input: PBMCs. These receptor sequences come from a man in his forties in good health and CMV-seropositive.

V is TRBV14 and J is TRBJ1-4; no definite D call. The germline CDR1 and CDR2 sequences are SGHDN and FVKESK. The CDR3 is 15 amino acids. With 3 bases removed from V and 8 bases from J, the gap between germline ends came to 16 bases. CDR3 protein: CASSQRPSFREKLFF. Written as DNA, the CDR3 is TGTGCCAGCAGCCAGCGCCCCTCGTTTCGGGAAAAACTGTTTTTT.

The gene calls are TRBV7-9 and TRBJ2-5, with a weak D call TRBD1 (6 bases). The V gene's germline CDR1 is SEHNR and CDR2 FQNEAQ (reference sequence). The CDR3 covers 13 residues. V lost 3 bases and J 5 bases, leaving 10 bases between the germline ends. CDR3 sequence reads: CASSFVQGETQYF. The DNA of the CDR3 is TGTGCCAGCAGCTTCGTCCAGGGGGAGACCCAGTACTTC. Full variable domain (missing parts from reference TRBV7-9 and TRBJ2-5): DTGVSQNPRHKITKRGQNVTFRCDPISEHNRLYWYRQTLGQGPEFLTYFQNEAQLEKSRLLSDRFSAERPKGSFSTLEIQRTEQGDSAMYLCASSFVQGETQYFGPGTRLLVL.

The chain uses TRBV6-4 and TRBJ2-1; the match to TRBD2 covers 11 bases. CDR1 and CDR2 (germline): MRHNA, SNTAGT. There are 15 residues in the CDR3. Trimming removed 5 bases from V and 4 bases from J; junction bases left unmatched: 4. The CDR3 loop reads CASSQLAGAYNEQFF. In nucleotides, the CDR3 is TGTGCCAGCAGTCAACTAGCGGGAGCTTACAATGAGCAGTTCTTC.

This CDR3 reads CASSLVPSGSLDYEQYF. CDR3 in DNA: TGTGCCAGCAGCTTAGTCCCTAGCGGCAGCCTTGACTACGAGCAGTACTTC. V is TRBV7-9 and J is TRBJ2-7; 7 bases are shared with TRBD2. The CDR3 runs to 17 residues. Trimming removed 1 base from V and 3 bases from J; junction bases left unmatched: 12. Germline V gene data show CDR1 as SEHNR and CDR2 as FQNEAQ (reference sequence).

This clone was counted a few times. V usage is TRBV15 and J usage is TRBJ2-1; D might be TRBD2 (6 bases). V was shortened by 5 bases and J by 1 base, with 9 bases between the two germline ends. Germline V lookup: CDR1 LNHNV, CDR2 YYDKDF (reference sequence). The CDR3 has 14 residues. The CDR3 bases are TGTGCCACCAGCTCGGAGGGATCCTACAATGAGCAGTTCTTC. Its protein is CATSSEGSYNEQFF.

The chain joins TRBV10-2 to TRBJ2-1; TRBD2 is a possible D gene (6 bases). Germline values: CDR1 WSHSY, CDR2 SAAADI. This CDR3 has 14 amino acids. V gave up 2 bases and J gave up 3 bases, with 8 bases separating them. The CDR3 DNA sequence: TGCGCCAGCAGTGAGGGGACTTACTACAATGAGCAGTTCTTC. Translation gives CASSEGTYYNEQFF.

This clone was picked up a small number of times. The chain uses TRBV27 and TRBJ2-5, with D possibly TRBD2 on 5 matching bases. Germline V lookup: CDR1 MNHEY, CDR2 SMNVEV (reference sequence). V was pared by 4 bases and J by 4 bases, with 16 bases between. This CDR3 has 15 amino acids. The CDR3, as DNA: TGTGCCAGCAGTTGGAGGTTCATTACGGGAGAGACCCAGTACTTC. Protein sequence: CASSWRFITGETQYF.

The rearrangement links TRBV29-1 to TRBJ2-7; 7 bases align to TRBD1. This CDR3 has 11 amino acids. V dropped 6 bases and J dropped 6; count of bases not matched to a gene: 5. The germline V gene has CDR1 SQVTM and CDR2 ANQGSEA. CDR3 protein: CSVTGTAEQYF. CDR3 nucleotides: TGCAGCGTAACGGGGACAGCCGAGCAGTACTTC.

Details on this clone: One end of the junction is discordant with germline, which a read error may explain. The genes are TRBV7-9 and TRBJ2-7; 8 nucleotides agree with TRBD1. The length of the CDR3 is 14 residues. The germline CDR1 and CDR2 sequences are SEHNR and FQNEAQ (reference sequence). The CDR3 sequence is CASSTPGQAPRGFF. In nucleotides, the CDR3 is TGTGCCAGCAGCACACCGGGACAGGCCCCCCGAGGGTTCTTC.

This clone came up a few times. The genes are TRBV29-1 and TRBJ1-2; no definite D call. From germline, CDR1 is SQVTM and CDR2 ANQGSEA. Trimming cost V 6 bases and J 5 bases, with 19 bases left between them. The CDR3 has 14 residues. The CDR3 nucleotides are TGCAGCGTCCCTCCTCGGGGAAGAGAATATGGCTACACCTTC. Its protein is CSVPPRGREYGYTF.

This clone is a singleton in its sample. The V call is TRBV5-1, the J call TRBJ1-4; 10 bases map to TRBD1. The CDR3 contains 14 residues. Trimming cost V 4 bases and J 6 bases; bases outside gene matches: 3. Germline lookup yields CDR1 SGHRS and CDR2 YFSETQ. This CDR3 is CASSQDRGDEKLFF. CDR3 nucleotides: TGCGCCAGCAGCCAGGACAGGGGGGATGAAAAACTGTTTTTT.

This clone is a singleton in its sample. The junction departs from germline at one end; a sequencing error may be responsible. This sequence joins TRBV7-7 and TRBJ2-7, with TRBD2 identical over 9 bases. Germline loops: CDR1 SSHAT, CDR2 FNYEAQ (reference sequence). The CDR3 covers 15 residues. The CDR3 nucleotides are TGTGCTAGCAGCTTGTCTCCTAGCGGGAACTACGAGCAGTACTTC. Protein sequence: CASSLSPSGNYEQYF. Using reference TRBV7-7 and TRBJ2-7 for the parts outside the CDR3, the full variable domain is GAGVSQSPRYKVTKRGQDVTLRCDPISSHATLYWYQQALGQGPEFLTYFNYEAQPDKSGLPSDRFSAERPEGSISTLTIQRTEQRDSAMYRCASSLSPSGNYEQYFGPGTRLTVT.